This passage covers 23 T cell receptor beta chains from one sample sequenced in a study of T cell repertoires in cytomegalovirus infection. Each CDR3 protein is one row after TCRdb ran MiXCR on the reads. In the table there are around 350,000 distinct CDR3 sequences, 15% to 20% of which are singletons. The material sequenced was PBMCs. These receptors were collected from a human donor in good health (CMV status not recorded). Some clones in this sample may be carry-over from other donors' samples.

The chain has TRBV10-3 and TRBJ2-7, with D possibly TRBD1 on 6 matching bases. This CDR3 has 16 residues. Germline values: CDR1 ENHRY, CDR2 SYGVKD. The V end lost 3 bases, the J end lost 3 bases, and 18 bases lay between the germline ends. The CDR3 spells CAISDQDRVLFYEQYF. The CDR3 DNA sequence: TGTGCCATCAGTGACCAGGACAGAGTCCTTTTCTACGAGCAGTACTTC.

J is TRBJ1-4 and V is TRBV7-9; D uncertain. The V gene's germline CDR1 is SEHNR and CDR2 FQNEAQ (reference sequence). The V end lost 8 bases, the J end lost 8 bases, and 15 bases lay between the germline ends. The CDR3 is 13 residues long. The CDR3 sequence: CASLRSGEEKLFF. The CDR3, as DNA: TGTGCCAGCCTTAGGAGCGGGGAAGAAAAACTGTTTTTT. The full variable domain, in which reference TRBV7-9 and TRBJ1-4 provide the parts outside the CDR3, is DTGVSQNPRHKITKRGQNVTFRCDPISEHNRLYWYRQTLGQGPEFLTYFQNEAQLEKSRLLSDRFSAERPKGSFSTLEIQRTEQGDSAMYLCASLRSGEEKLFFGSGTQLSVL.

The rearrangement uses TRBV3-1 and TRBJ1-1; D remains ambiguous. Germline V lookup: CDR1 LGHDT, CDR2 YNNKEL (reference sequence). Trimming left V 0 bases short and J 7 bases short, with 9 bases between. CDR3 length equals 13 residues. DNA for the CDR3: TGTGCCAGCAGCCAAGAGCTAGAAAGTGAAGCTTTCTTT. Its protein product is CASSQELESEAFF. Supplemented by reference TRBV3-1 and TRBJ1-1, the full variable domain reads DTAVSQTPKYLVTQMGNDKSIKCEQNLGHDTMYWYKQDSKKFLKIMFSYNNKELIINETVPNRFSPKSPDKAHLNLHINSLELGDSAVYFCASSQELESEAFFGQGTRLTVV.

This clonotype was counted many times. The chain's CDR3 is CATSDMTGGGYNEQFF. In nucleotides, the CDR3 is TGTGCCACCAGTGATATGACGGGGGGCGGTTACAATGAGCAGTTCTTC. The chain uses TRBV24-1 and TRBJ2-1; TRBD2 might be the D (7 bases). The CDR3 extends over 16 amino acids. Germline CDR1 and CDR2: KGHDR and SFDVKD. V was cut by 3 bases and J by 4 bases, with 15 bases left in between.

Of note for this clonotype: The junction and the germline gene differ at one end; a read error may be behind it. The J gene is TRBJ1-3, the V gene TRBV10-3; 8 positions agree with TRBD1. The germline gives CDR1 ENHRY, CDR2 SYGVKD. CDR3 length equals 14 residues. The CDR3 loop reads CATRQGMSGNTICF. The CDR3, as DNA: TGTGCCACACGACAGGGGATGTCTGGAAACACCATATGTTTT.

This clonotype was counted only a few times. The CDR3 nucleotides are TGTGCCAGCAGTCAGCGGGGCACCTACGAGCAGTACTTC. It is translated as CASSQRGTYEQYF. J is TRBJ2-7 and V is TRBV6-2 or TRBV6-3; 7 nucleotides align to TRBD2. J lost 2 bases, V lost 5 bases, and 3 bases had no gene match. This CDR3 contains 13 residues. CDR1 MNHEY and CDR2 SVGEGT come from the germline V gene.

This chain links TRBV6-8 with TRBJ2-2; TRBD1 agrees at 7 bases. Trimming took 5 bases from V and 3 from J; bases not matched to a gene: 6. The germline V gene has CDR1 MNHGY and CDR2 SAAAGT. This CDR3 comprises 15 residues. The CDR3 spells CASSPETGHTGELFF. CDR3 DNA sequence: TGTGCCAGCAGTCCAGAGACAGGGCACACCGGGGAGCTGTTTTTT.

This clonotype was seen many times. J is TRBJ2-3 and V is TRBV7-2; D is ambiguous. The germline V gene encodes CDR1 SGHTA and CDR2 FQGNSA. V gave up 5 bases and J gave up 6 bases, with 21 bases separating them. This CDR3 is 16 amino acids long. The CDR3 loop reads CASSPRLGVGYDTQYF. In DNA, the CDR3 is TGTGCCAGCAGCCCCCGGTTGGGCGTTGGCTACGATACGCAGTATTTT.

The V call is TRBV6-8, the J call TRBJ2-1, with 9 bases fitting TRBD1. V lost 5 bases and J lost 7; bases outside the gene matches: 12. This CDR3 is 16 amino acids long. CDR1 is MNHGY, CDR2 SAAAGT, per germline. The CDR3 bases are TGTGCCAGCAGTAACCCACCGGGACAGGGACCAAATGAGCAGTTCTTC. Translating it yields CASSNPPGQGPNEQFF.

Ten or more counts support this clonotype. The chain links TRBV6-1 to TRBJ1-2; unclear D gene. V was trimmed by 2 bases and J by 4 bases, leaving 11 bases between them. The CDR3 consists of 14 residues. CDR1 MNHNS and CDR2 SASEGT come from the germline V gene. The CDR3 DNA reads as TGTGCCAGCAGTGAACACAGATTAAGCTATGGCTACACCTTC. Amino acids: CASSEHRLSYGYTF.

Ten or more counts support this clonotype. This chain joins TRBV7-2 and TRBJ2-5, with TRBD1 matching 10 bases. This CDR3 has 16 amino acids. V shed 5 bases, J shed 2 bases, and the junction held 8 bases outside the gene matches. Germline CDR1 reads SGHTA; CDR2 reads FQGNSA. CDR3 sequence: CASSVYGTGAQETQYF. The CDR3 bases are TGTGCCAGCAGCGTATACGGGACAGGGGCTCAAGAGACCCAGTACTTC.

This clonotype was observed a handful of times. A read error may account for a junction end that differs from germline. The chain carries TRBV4-1 and TRBJ2-3; 8 bases match TRBD2. This CDR3 is built from 16 residues. Germline assignment: CDR1 MGHRA and CDR2 YSYEKL. This CDR3 is CASSQQRSGSIDTQYF. CDR3 nucleotide sequence: TGCGCCAGCAGCCAACAGAGGAGCGGGAGCATAGATACGCAGTATTTT.

This clonotype was counted only a few times. V usage is TRBV20-1 and J usage is TRBJ2-5, with D uncertain. This CDR3 has 14 residues. In germline, CDR1 is DFQATT, CDR2 SNEGSKA (reference sequence). The V gene lost 0 bases and the J gene lost 4 bases, with 12 bases spanning the gap. The CDR3 coding sequence is TGCAGTGCTAGAGATGGGCGGATTCTAGAGACCCAGTACTTC. Translation gives CSARDGRILETQYF.

This clonotype was recorded a few times. The chain is built from TRBV5-6 and TRBJ2-4; TRBD1 is a possible D gene (7 bases). V lost 3 bases and J lost 2, with 24 bases in between. This CDR3 has 19 amino acids. CDR1 is SGHDT, CDR2 YYEEEE, per germline. CDR3 protein: CASSSHRGQGVDTKNIQYF. The CDR3 DNA is TGTGCCAGCAGCTCTCACCGGGGGCAGGGGGTTGATACCAAAAACATTCAGTACTTC.

The rearrangement links TRBV2 to TRBJ2-5; no clear D. V gave up 6 bases and J gave up 1 base, with 6 bases separating them. CDR1 is SNHLY and CDR2 is FYNNEI in the germline V gene. This CDR3 is 12 amino acids long. CDR3 coding DNA: TGTGCCAGCAGACCCACCCAAGAGACCCAGTACTTC. Amino acid sequence: CASRPTQETQYF.

This clonotype was detected only a few times. The J gene is TRBJ1-5, the V gene TRBV28; weak D call: TRBD1 (5 bases). Trimming removed 5 bases at V and 16 bases at J, with 18 bases between. Germline loops: CDR1 MDHEN, CDR2 SYDVKM. CDR3 length: 12 amino acids. The CDR3: CASSRDPASFHF. The CDR3 DNA follows: TGTGCCAGCAGTCGGGACCCTGCTTCCTTCCATTTT.

The rearrangement uses TRBV7-2 and TRBJ2-3; D gene uncertain. CDR1 and CDR2 (germline): SGHTA, FQGNSA. The CDR3 contains 15 residues. V dropped 1 base and J dropped 4 bases, with 12 bases sitting between them. The CDR3 sequence is CASSLVTDSSDTQYF. The CDR3, as DNA: TGTGCCAGCAGCTTAGTCACTGACTCTTCAGATACGCAGTATTTT.

This clonotype turned up a few times. CDR3 sequence (DNA): TGTGCTAGTGGCTCAACTAGCGGGAGAGCGGATACGCAGTATTTT. Protein sequence: CASGSTSGRADTQYF. This chain links TRBV12-5 with TRBJ2-3; 11 bases line up with TRBD2. The CDR3 covers 15 residues. The germline gives CDR1 LGHNT, CDR2 FRNRAP. J lost 6 bases, V lost 6 bases, and 8 bases had no gene match.

The chain has TRBV20-1 and TRBJ2-3; D possibly corresponds to TRBD2 (7 bases). Germline V lookup: CDR1 DFQATT, CDR2 SNEGSKA (reference sequence). CDR3 length equals 16 residues. Trimming pared 4 bases from V and 2 bases from J, leaving 19 bases between. The CDR3 nucleotides read TGCAGTGCTAACCGGCGGGGAGGGGGATCCACAGATACGCAGTATTTT. It yields the protein CSANRRGGGSTDTQYF.

This clonotype showed up just a few times. The chain joins TRBV12-3 or TRBV12-4 to TRBJ2-6; D is perhaps TRBD1 or TRBD2 (5 bases each). There are 15 residues in the CDR3. V dropped 5 bases and J dropped 6 bases, with 14 bases sitting between them. In DNA form, the CDR3 reads TGTGCCAGCAGTGGGCAGGGACCCCTGGCCAACGTCCTGACTTTC. This codes for CASSGQGPLANVLTF.

Comment on this clonotype: A much larger clone differs from this one at a single base, so this may be a read error. The chain uses TRBV3-1 and TRBJ2-3, with 9 positions matching TRBD1. Germline V gives CDR1 LGHDT, CDR2 YNNKEL (reference sequence). The CDR3 is made up of 15 amino acids. CDR3 bases: TGTGTCAGCAGCCCCGGGACAGGGCGCACAGATACGCAGTATTTT. Residues: CVSSPGTGRTDTQYF.

The chain combines TRBV20-1 with TRBJ1-2; TRBD1 aligns across 7 bases. This CDR3 has 14 residues. V lost 6 bases and J lost 4; bases outside the gene matches: 11. The germline CDR1 and CDR2 sequences are DFQATT and SNEGSKA (reference sequence). CDR3 DNA sequence: TGCAGTGCAACTAACCGGGACAGCCGCTATGGCTACACCTTC. Amino acids: CSATNRDSRYGYTF.

This clonotype was recorded at least ten times. The J gene is TRBJ2-1, the V gene TRBV7-6, with 13 bases aligning to TRBD2. V was clipped by 4 bases and J by 8 bases; unmatched bases: 14. CDR3 length equals 18 residues. Germline V gene data show CDR1 as SGHVS and CDR2 as FNYEAQ. This CDR3 reads CASSSQRTSGSGIHEQFF. CDR3 DNA: TGTGCCAGCAGCTCTCAACGGACTAGCGGGAGTGGAATCCATGAGCAGTTCTTC.